The clone carrying this T cell receptor beta chain was observed many times. The read stops 3 residues short of the end of the CDR3; the missing end is completed from the germline J gene. Trimming took 7 bases from V and 3 from J; bases not matched to a gene: 5. The V gene's germline CDR1 is MGHRA and CDR2 YSYEKL. This CDR3 contains 14 residues. Sequencing used immunoSEQ multiplex PCR; TCRdb keeps in-frame clones, though not all of them. Singletons are absent from the sample, which has approximately 40,000 clones. The record originates from a study of T cell clonality in common variable immunodeficiency.

The chain employs TRBV4-1 and TRBJ2-5, with 10 bases fitting TRBD2. This sequence originates from a person between 18 and 70 years old in good health. The material sequenced was peripheral blood mononuclear cells. Here the CDR3 reads CASKELAGKETQYF. The CDR3 bases that were read are TGCGCCAGCAAGGAACTAGCGGGAAAAGAGACC.